This T cell receptor beta chain was recorded in a study of CD8 T cells in Susac syndrome. Background on the study: Patients with Susac syndrome were therapy-naive, on corticosteroids, or on intravenous immunoglobulin alone at blood draw.

Reverse transcription of 0.5 to 1 ug RNA used random hexamers. TCRdb reprocessed the immunoSEQ multiplex PCR reads via MiXCR and lists one record per CDR3 protein. Of some 150,000 distinct CDR3 sequences listed, approximately 94% are singletons. In germline, CDR1 is DFQATT, CDR2 SNEGSKA (reference sequence). The V and J ends lost 0 bases and 0 bases respectively, with 11 bases between them. The CDR3 is made up of 16 amino acids. This clonotype was sampled from a human donor with Susac syndrome. This rearrangement joins TRBV20-1 to TRBJ2-2; the D call may be TRBD1 or TRBD2 (5 bases each). Material for sequencing was CD4+ T cells from PBMCs. The DNA for the CDR3 is TGCAGTGCTAGAGATCGGGGCAGGGCGAACACCGGGGAGCTGTTTTTT. This sequence encodes CSARDRGRANTGELFF.